This T cell receptor (beta chain) was obtained from a study of CD8 T cells in ankylosing spondylitis. Whole-study findings and limits: Reportedly, matched ankylosing spondylitis synovial fluid was significantly enriched for disease-linked clones. Reactive arthritis synovial fluid and blood were previously reported to contain some motif variants. The study identified a TCR beta motif of about eight highly homologous variants that appeared characteristic of ankylosing spondylitis blood. CD8+ cells made up the disease-linked clones, which were relatively rare in peripheral blood.

This clonotype was seen a handful of times. Its antigen is currently unknown. Quantitative 5'-RACE with molecular barcodes produced the TCR beta libraries. TCRdb reprocessed the 5' RACE reads with MiXCR, giving one entry per CDR3 protein. The sample consists of around 540,000 distinct CDR3 sequences, roughly 12% of them appearing once. V lost 5 bases and J lost 4; bases outside the gene matches: 3. CDR3 length equals 14 residues. Germline loops: CDR1 KGHDR, CDR2 SFDVKD. The sequenced sample was blood, either unsorted or a sorted T cell fraction (not recorded which). The TCR comes from a male donor with ankylosing spondylitis. The chain joins TRBV24-1 to TRBJ2-2, with 7 nucleotides matching TRBD2. CDR3 in amino acids: CATSATSVTGELFF. The DNA for the CDR3 is TGTGCCACCAGTGCTACTAGCGTCACCGGGGAGCTGTTTTTT.